The present TCR beta chain was sequenced within a study of cytomegalovirus exposure and HLA in healthy donors. Study information: Some 180 million T cells yielded 117 million unique TCR beta sequences in earlier analysis.

The CDR3 extends over 16 amino acids. Germline V gene data show CDR1 as SGHNT and CDR2 as YYREEE (reference sequence). Deletions cut 5 bases from V and 7 bases from J, with 21 bases between. The PCR used 60 Vbeta and 13 Jbeta primers. The protocol was immunoSEQ multiplex PCR, while the TCRdb copy is restricted to in-frame clones and leaves out a portion. The sample yields about 100,000 clones, of which the top ten take up about 6%. V gene TRBV5-4 combines with J gene TRBJ1-4; D may be TRBD1 (6 bases). This receptor was obtained from a girl aged 5-17 years in good health and CMV-seropositive. The sequenced sample was PBMCs. CDR3 DNA: TGTGCCAGCAGTTTCCGCGATTGGGGGCGAGGTGAAAAACTGTTTTTT. Translating gives CASSFRDWGRGEKLFF. Combining the CDR3 with reference TRBV5-4 and TRBJ1-4 gives the whole variable domain ETGVTQSPTHLIKTRGQQVTLRCSSQSGHNTVSWYQQALGQGPQFIFQYYREEENGRGNFPPRFSGLQFPNYSSELNVNALELDDSALYLCASSFRDWGRGEKLFFGSGTQLSVL.